These 29 T cell receptor beta chains came from one sample sequenced in a study of vaccination and CD4 T cells after COVID-19. The Oncomine TCR Beta short-read assay was applied to DNA of cultured CD4+ T cells. TCRdb reprocessed the PCR reads with MiXCR, giving one entry per CDR3 protein. This table holds 10,000 to 13,000 distinct CDR3 sequences, around 40% found once. For these TCRs, the target antigens are not known. Treatment here: roughly nine-day PBMC culture with coronavirus spike peptide pools or control peptides (ViraFEST assay). Sequenced material: CD4+ T cells from blood, cultured in vitro, taken after SARS-CoV-2 vaccination. These receptors were obtained from a human donor who had recovered from COVID-19.

This clonotype was recorded once. This chain links TRBV4-3 with TRBJ2-1; D is unclear. Looked up from germline, CDR1 is LGHNA and CDR2 is YSLEER. V lost 0 bases to trimming and J lost 4 bases, with 13 bases between them. CDR3 length: 16 residues. CDR3 in DNA: TGCGCCAGCAGCCAAGAGTTGATAGCCCGATACAATGAGCAGTTCTTC. Residues: CASSQELIARYNEQFF.

CDR3 sequence reads: CATTWVAVGPLHF. The CDR3 coding sequence is TGTGCCACCACCTGGGTCGCGGTAGGACCCCTCCACTTT. The V call is TRBV5-3, the J call TRBJ1-6, with D hard to call. TRBV5-3 is an open reading frame whose function is uncertain. The CDR3 is 13 residues long. Trimming took off 9 bases at V and 12 bases at J, with 19 bases between the two ends.

V and J are TRBV9 and TRBJ2-2, with 9 bases matching TRBD2. J was trimmed by 4 bases and V by 1 base; bases with no gene match: 17. This CDR3 comprises 20 residues. Germline loops: CDR1 SGDLS, CDR2 YYNGEE. CDR3 nucleotide sequence: TGTGCCAGCAGCGTACCCTATACCCCATCAGCGGGAGGTACCACCGGGGAGCTGTTTTTT. This sequence encodes CASSVPYTPSAGGTTGELFF.

The chain uses TRBV19 and TRBJ2-2; D not resolved. The CDR3 has 13 residues. V lost 4 bases, J lost 4 bases, and 7 bases lay in between. In germline, CDR1 is LNHDA, CDR2 SQIVND (reference sequence). CDR3 residues: CASSRQSTGELFF. Written as DNA, the CDR3 is TGTGCCAGTAGTAGGCAGAGCACCGGGGAGCTGTTTTTT.

The chain joins TRBV2 to TRBJ2-7, with 10 positions matching TRBD1. V was pared by 8 bases and J by 7 bases, with 8 bases of the junction left unmatched. CDR3 size: 13 residues. The germline CDR1 and CDR2 sequences are SNHLY and FYNNEI. The CDR3 protein is CASRGDRGGEQYF. In DNA form, the CDR3 reads TGTGCCAGCCGTGGGGACAGGGGAGGAGAGCAGTACTTC.

The chain links TRBV12-3 or TRBV12-4 to TRBJ1-5; unclear D gene. This CDR3 has 15 amino acids. V gave up 6 bases and J gave up 0 bases, with 12 bases separating them. CDR3 sequence reads: CASRYSSDSNQPQHF. CDR3 in DNA: TGTGCCAGCAGATACTCCAGTGATAGCAATCAGCCCCAGCATTTT.

This clonotype was counted a few times. The rearrangement links TRBV7-3 to TRBJ2-3; D possibly corresponds to TRBD2 (5 bases). Germline V CDR1 and CDR2: SGHTA, FQGTGA. Trimming left V 5 bases short and J 4 bases short, with 16 bases between. CDR3 length: 15 residues. The CDR3 DNA reads as TGTGCCAGCAGCCCATCCTCTAGCTTTGCAGATACGCAGTATTTT. Encoded protein: CASSPSSSFADTQYF.

The genes are TRBV4-3 and TRBJ2-3; D remains ambiguous. The CDR3 runs to 15 residues. The germline V gene encodes CDR1 LGHNA and CDR2 YSLEER. The V end was cut by 5 bases, the J end by 0 bases, with 12 bases between. CDR3 nucleotides: TGCGCCAGCAGCGGGCCGGGCCGGAGCACAGATACGCAGTATTTT. Its translation: CASSGPGRSTDTQYF.

This clonotype was counted only a few times. This chain connects TRBV7-9 to TRBJ2-4, with D tentatively TRBD2 (5 bases). There are 14 residues in the CDR3. Germline loops: CDR1 SEHNR, CDR2 FQNEAQ (reference sequence). Trimming left V 0 bases short and J 3 bases short, with 6 bases between. CDR3 bases: TGTGCCAGCAGCTTAGCTGAGGGCAAAAACATTCAGTACTTC. Its protein is CASSLAEGKNIQYF.

The chain couples TRBV11-2 to TRBJ1-2; weak D call: TRBD1 (6 bases). This CDR3 contains 16 residues. Per germline, CDR1 SGHAT and CDR2 FQNNGV. Trimming shortened V by 5 bases and J by 7 bases, and 23 bases separated the two germline ends. CDR3 DNA sequence: TGTGCCAGCAGCACAAGGGGGGGGGCTATGGTTGTTGGCTACACCTTC. It encodes CASSTRGGAMVVGYTF.

The chain joins TRBV20-1 to TRBJ2-5; the D gene is possibly TRBD2 (6 bases). The CDR3 sequence is 15 residues long. Per germline, CDR1 DFQATT and CDR2 SNEGSKA (reference sequence). Trimming shortened V by 6 bases and J by 0 bases, and 17 bases separated the two germline ends. The CDR3 here is CSADPGGGHQETQYF. CDR3 nucleotides: TGCAGTGCCGACCCCGGGGGAGGCCACCAAGAGACCCAGTACTTC.

The rearrangement links TRBV25-1 to TRBJ1-6, with D possibly being TRBD1 (6 bases). The CDR3 consists of 16 residues. Trimming took off 1 base at V and 9 bases at J, with 16 bases between the two ends. Germline V gives CDR1 MGHDK, CDR2 SYGVNS. The CDR3 DNA is TGTGCCAGCAGTGAATCCCGGCGGGGGGCGATTTCACCCCTCCACTTT. Translated: CASSESRRGAISPLHF.

Points on this clonotype: The junction and the germline gene differ at one end; a read error may be behind it. The chain links TRBV7-2 to TRBJ1-4; D perhaps matches TRBD1 (5 bases). Germline V gene data show CDR1 as SGHTA and CDR2 as FQGNSA. The CDR3 totals 14 residues. This CDR3 reads CASSRRWGGEKLFF. The CDR3 nucleotides are TGCGCCAGCAGCCGAAGATGGGGGGGTGAAAAACTGTTTTTT.

In its sample, this clonotype was seen a few times. The chain employs TRBV6-1 and TRBJ1-2; D remains unclear. Germline loops: CDR1 MNHNS, CDR2 SASEGT. Trimming cost V 6 bases and J 3 bases, with 17 bases left between them. The CDR3 sequence is 15 residues long. The CDR3 region is CASSSAGLADYGYTF. Here the CDR3 DNA reads TGTGCCAGCAGCTCCGCGGGCCTTGCAGACTATGGCTACACCTTC.

This clonotype appeared a few times. The genes are TRBV7-6 and TRBJ2-7; D call uncertain. Germline-derived CDR1 and CDR2 are SGHVS and FNYEAQ. Trimming left V 0 bases short and J 5 bases short, with 11 bases between. The CDR3 has 14 amino acids. The CDR3 coding sequence is TGTGCCAGCAGCTTAGCGACCGGGTTCCACGAGCAGTACTTC. Amino acid sequence: CASSLATGFHEQYF.

This rearrangement joins TRBV7-6 to TRBJ1-2, with D unclear. The germline V and J ends were trimmed by 1 base and 8 bases, with 11 bases remaining between them. Germline V lookup: CDR1 SGHVS, CDR2 FNYEAQ. The length of the CDR3 is 13 residues. CDR3 nucleotides: TGTGCCAGCAGCTTAGTGGGAATGGGAGGCTACACCTTC. Encoded protein: CASSLVGMGGYTF.

The sample holds a few counts of this clonotype. This chain uses TRBV5-1 with TRBJ2-7; 9 nucleotides match TRBD2. With V trimmed by 4 bases and J by 7 bases, 15 bases remained unmatched. Germline values: CDR1 SGHRS, CDR2 YFSETQ. This CDR3 has 16 residues. The CDR3 region has the DNA TGCGCCAGCAGCCCCGAAGGAGTAGCGGGAGCTTGGGAGCAGTACTTC. This codes for CASSPEGVAGAWEQYF.

The V gene is TRBV20-1, the J gene TRBJ2-3; D uncertain. CDR1 and CDR2 (germline): DFQATT, SNEGSKA (reference sequence). CDR3 length: 13 amino acids. V gave up 2 bases and J gave up 6 bases, with 12 bases separating them. The CDR3 nucleotides read TGCAGTGCTAGATCCCACCCCTCGGATACGCAGTATTTT. This codes for CSARSHPSDTQYF.

This clonotype was recorded a few times. At one end, the junction sequence differs from germline, possibly due to a read error. As DNA, the CDR3 is TGTGCTAGCAGCTTGAGCAGGGTAGCTGAGCAGTTCTTC. This encodes CASSLSRVAEQFF. This chain joins TRBV7-7 and TRBJ2-1; a possible D gene is TRBD1 (5 bases). The CDR3 spans 13 residues. Germline assignment: CDR1 SSHAT and CDR2 FNYEAQ (reference sequence).

This clonotype has only a few counts. V gene TRBV20-1 combines with J gene TRBJ1-5, with D uncertain. The CDR3 totals 14 residues. V lost 4 bases and J lost 0, with 10 bases in between. Germline V gene data show CDR1 as DFQATT and CDR2 as SNEGSKA (reference sequence). CDR3: CSANPSYSNQPQHF. The CDR3 coding sequence is TGCAGTGCTAATCCCAGCTATAGCAATCAGCCCCAGCATTTT.

The chain uses TRBV9 and TRBJ2-5; 7 positions match TRBD1. From germline, CDR1 is SGDLS and CDR2 YYNGEE. CDR3 length equals 15 residues. Trimming removed 3 bases from V and 2 bases from J; junction bases left unmatched: 7. Here the CDR3 reads CASSEGAQRQETQYF. CDR3 sequence (DNA): TGTGCCAGCAGCGAGGGGGCGCAAAGGCAAGAGACCCAGTACTTC.

This clonotype was counted a few times. The V gene is TRBV7-9, the J gene TRBJ2-7; 9 bases match TRBD1. From germline, CDR1 is SEHNR and CDR2 FQNEAQ (reference sequence). Germline trimming cut 6 bases from V and 2 bases from J; bases unmatched to any gene: 8. This CDR3 contains 15 residues. CDR3 sequence: CASRSSGQGTYEQYF. As DNA, the CDR3 is TGTGCCAGCAGGTCCTCCGGACAGGGGACCTACGAGCAGTACTTC.

J is TRBJ1-5 and V is TRBV2; a possible D gene is TRBD1 (5 bases). CDR3 length equals 15 residues. V lost 7 bases and J lost 0, with 13 bases in between. CDR1 and CDR2 from the germline V gene are SNHLY and FYNNEI. CDR3 coding DNA: TGTGCCAGCACGGCGGGGGGGGGTAGCAATCAGCCCCAGCATTTT. Protein product: CASTAGGGSNQPQHF.

V usage is TRBV7-3 and J usage is TRBJ1-1; D is ambiguous. This CDR3 spans 14 amino acids. CDR1 is SGHTA and CDR2 is FQGTGA in the germline V gene. The V end lost 0 bases, the J end lost 5 bases, and 10 bases lay between the germline ends. CDR3 loop: CASSLTNGMTEAFF. In nucleotides, the CDR3 is TGTGCCAGCAGCTTAACGAACGGCATGACTGAAGCTTTCTTT.

This clonotype was seen only a few times. The genes are TRBV7-2 and TRBJ1-1, with TRBD1 identical over 7 bases. This CDR3 region has 15 residues. The J segment lost 2 bases and the V segment lost 5 bases, leaving 8 bases of the junction unmatched. Germline lookup yields CDR1 SGHTA and CDR2 FQGNSA. The CDR3 loop reads CASSPRTGTNTEAFF. CDR3 sequence (DNA): TGTGCCAGCAGCCCCCGGACAGGCACAAACACTGAAGCTTTCTTT. The whole variable domain, filled in from reference TRBV7-2 and TRBJ1-1, reads GAGVSQSPSNKVTEKGKDVELRCDPISGHTALYWYRQSLGQGLEFLIYFQGNSAPDKSGLPSDRFSAERTGGSVSTLTIQRTQQEDSAVYLCASSPRTGTNTEAFFGQGTRLTVV.

A single count supports this clonotype. CDR3 sequence (DNA): TGTGCCAGTAGTACCTGGACAAGGACGAACACTGAAGCTTTCTTT. It is translated as CASSTWTRTNTEAFF. V gene TRBV19 combines with J gene TRBJ1-1; weak D call: TRBD1 (5 bases). The CDR3 consists of 15 residues. Per germline, CDR1 LNHDA and CDR2 SQIVND (reference sequence). Trimming took off 4 bases at V and 1 base at J, with 13 bases between the two ends.

This clonotype is labeled as medium-sized. This rearrangement joins TRBV28 to TRBJ1-2; D is perhaps TRBD1 (5 bases). Germline values: CDR1 MDHEN, CDR2 SYDVKM. The CDR3 runs 17 residues. With 3 bases removed from V and 1 base from J, the gap between germline ends came to 18 bases. The CDR3 nucleotides are TGTGCCAGCAGTTTTATCGGACAACCGATACTTAACTATGGCTACACCTTC. Translated, it gives CASSFIGQPILNYGYTF.

The count of this clonotype is one. This may stem from a read error, because a much larger clone lies one nucleotide away. V usage is TRBV20-1 and J usage is TRBJ2-4; perhaps TRBD2 as D (6 bases). Germline-derived CDR1 and CDR2 are DFQATT and SNEGSKA (reference sequence). The CDR3 totals 15 residues. CDR3 bases: TGCGGAGCTCCGGGACTTAGGGTAGCCAAAAACATTCAGTACTTC. Translation gives CGAPGLRVAKNIQYF.

This chain joins TRBV28 and TRBJ2-2; no clear D. Looked up from germline, CDR1 is MDHEN and CDR2 is SYDVKM. The CDR3 runs to 17 residues. V was cut by 5 bases and J by 3 bases, with 19 bases left in between. The CDR3 DNA is TGTGCCAGCAGTCTCACGGACGGCCCCACTTACACCGGGGAGCTGTTTTTT. Protein: CASSLTDGPTYTGELFF.